This entry concerns a single TCR beta chain. Its antigen is unknown. This sample stems from a study of cytomegalovirus exposure and HLA in healthy donors. Findings and limits, study-wide: A few V segments could not be told apart, such as TRBV6-2 and TRBV6-3, and were left out. In a later analysis, productive TCRs from donors in an Asian-associated ancestry cluster reportedly carried fewer N-insertions than the cohort mean.

Vbeta (60) and Jbeta (13) primers were used in the PCR. Sequencing used immunoSEQ multiplex PCR; TCRdb keeps in-frame clones, though not all of them. The top ten hold roughly 1.4% of the sample, which has some 150,000 clones, 82% seen once. The CDR3 length is 13 residues. The germline V gene has CDR1 LNHDA and CDR2 SQIVND (reference sequence). Trimming shortened V by 1 base and J by 5 bases, and 8 bases separated the two germline ends. The clonotype comes from a man under 40 in good health and CMV-seropositive. The chain employs TRBV19 and TRBJ1-1, with D hard to call. The source material was PBMCs. This CDR3 is CASSIAPGTEAFF. CDR3 in DNA: TGTGCCAGTAGTATAGCCCCGGGTACTGAAGCTTTCTTT.